A few counts support the clone carrying this TCR beta chain. TCR alpha and TCR beta cDNA libraries with sample barcodes and UMIs came from 5'RACE using constant-segment primers. MiXCR, applied by TCRdb to the 5' RACE reads, yields one record per CDR3 protein. The data contain a few hundred thousand distinct CDR3 sequences, about 20% of them seen just once; the ten biggest clones take up around 20%. These data come from a study of T-cell memory formation after mild COVID-19. Overall study context: In these data, TCR clusters were largely donor specific.

The germline V gene has CDR1 DFQATT and CDR2 SNEGSKA (reference sequence). CDR3 length: 14 residues. V was trimmed by 2 bases and J by 4 bases, leaving 14 bases between them. Material: PBMCs or a T cell subset sorted from them (not recorded which). The V call is TRBV20-1, the J call TRBJ2-5, with D maybe TRBD2 (6 bases). The receptor comes from a man younger than 35 who had mild COVID-19 (a few samples of this study predate the infection). Cell type and time point are not known. Written as DNA, the CDR3 is TGCAGTGCTAGACTCGGGACGGGAGTAGAGACCCAGTACTTC. Amino acids: CSARLGTGVETQYF.